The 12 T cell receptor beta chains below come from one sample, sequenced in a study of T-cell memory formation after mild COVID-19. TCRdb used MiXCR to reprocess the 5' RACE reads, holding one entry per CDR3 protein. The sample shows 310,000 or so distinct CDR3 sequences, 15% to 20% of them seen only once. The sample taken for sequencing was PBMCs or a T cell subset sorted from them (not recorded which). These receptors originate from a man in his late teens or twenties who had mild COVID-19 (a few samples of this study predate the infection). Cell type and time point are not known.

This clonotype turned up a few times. The CDR3 DNA sequence: TGCGCCAGCAGCAAGGAGGTCGAAGAGACCCAGTACTTC. Translation gives CASSKEVEETQYF. This chain uses TRBV5-1 with TRBJ2-5, with TRBD2 as a possible D gene (5 bases). V was cut by 4 bases and J by 3 bases, with 10 bases left in between. The CDR3 is 13 residues long. The V gene's germline CDR1 is SGHRS and CDR2 YFSETQ.

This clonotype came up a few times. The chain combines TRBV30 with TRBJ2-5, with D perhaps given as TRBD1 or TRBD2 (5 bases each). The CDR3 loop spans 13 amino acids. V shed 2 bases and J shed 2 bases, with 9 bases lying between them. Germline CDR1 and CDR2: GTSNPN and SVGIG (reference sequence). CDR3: CAWSRGAQETQYF. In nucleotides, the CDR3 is TGTGCCTGGAGTAGGGGAGCACAAGAGACCCAGTACTTC. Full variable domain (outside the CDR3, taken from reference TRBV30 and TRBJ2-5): SQTIHQWPATLVQPVGSPLSLECTVEGTSNPNLYWYRQAAGRGLQLLFYSVGIGQISSEVPQNLSASRPQDRQFILSSKKLLLSDSGFYLCAWSRGAQETQYFGPGTRLLVL.

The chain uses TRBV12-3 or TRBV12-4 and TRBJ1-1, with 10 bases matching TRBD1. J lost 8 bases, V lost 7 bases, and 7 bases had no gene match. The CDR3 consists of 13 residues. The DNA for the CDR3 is TGTGCCAGCACCGGGACAGGGGTCTCCGAAGCTTTCTTT. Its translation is CASTGTGVSEAFF.

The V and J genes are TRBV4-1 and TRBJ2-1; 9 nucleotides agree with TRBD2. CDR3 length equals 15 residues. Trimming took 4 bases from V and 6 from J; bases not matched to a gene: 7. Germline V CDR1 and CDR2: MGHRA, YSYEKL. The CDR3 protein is CASSLTSGRLNEQFF. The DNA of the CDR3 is TGCGCCAGCAGCCTTACTAGCGGGCGCCTCAATGAGCAGTTCTTC.

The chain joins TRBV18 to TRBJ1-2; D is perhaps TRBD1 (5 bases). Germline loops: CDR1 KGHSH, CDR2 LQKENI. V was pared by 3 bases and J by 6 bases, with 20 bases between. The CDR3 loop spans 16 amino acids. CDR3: CASSPNTSPGVDGYTF. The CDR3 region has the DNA TGTGCCAGCTCACCTAATACCTCACCGGGGGTGGATGGCTACACCTTC.

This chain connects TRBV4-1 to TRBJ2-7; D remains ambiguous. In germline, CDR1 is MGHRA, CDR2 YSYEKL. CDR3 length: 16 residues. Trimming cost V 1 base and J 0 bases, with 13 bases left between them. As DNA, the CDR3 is TGCGCCAGCAGCCAAGGGATAACTCCGAGCTCCTACGAGCAGTACTTC. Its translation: CASSQGITPSSYEQYF.

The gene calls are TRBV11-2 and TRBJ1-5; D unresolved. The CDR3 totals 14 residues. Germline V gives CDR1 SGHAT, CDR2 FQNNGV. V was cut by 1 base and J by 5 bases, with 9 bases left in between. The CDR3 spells CASSLAGQYQPQHF. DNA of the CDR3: TGTGCCAGCAGCTTAGCCGGGCAATATCAGCCCCAGCATTTT.

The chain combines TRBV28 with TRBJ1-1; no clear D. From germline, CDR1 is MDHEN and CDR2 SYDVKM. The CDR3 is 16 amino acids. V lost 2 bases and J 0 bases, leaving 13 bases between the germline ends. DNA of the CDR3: TGTGCCAGCAGTTTAAGGGTCCAGTACATGAACACTGAAGCTTTCTTT. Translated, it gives CASSLRVQYMNTEAFF. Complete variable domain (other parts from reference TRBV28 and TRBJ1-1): DVKVTQSSRYLVKRTGEKVFLECVQDMDHENMFWYRQDPGLGLRLIYFSYDVKMKEKGDIPEGYSVSREKKERFSLILESASTNQTSMYLCASSLRVQYMNTEAFFGQGTRLTVV.

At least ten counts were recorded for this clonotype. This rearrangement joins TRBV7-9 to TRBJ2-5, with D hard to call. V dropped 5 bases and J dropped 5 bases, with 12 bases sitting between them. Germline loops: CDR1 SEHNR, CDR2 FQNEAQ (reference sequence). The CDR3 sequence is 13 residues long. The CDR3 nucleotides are TGTGCCAGCAGCCCGGGCGTACGGGAGACCCAGTACTTC. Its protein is CASSPGVRETQYF.

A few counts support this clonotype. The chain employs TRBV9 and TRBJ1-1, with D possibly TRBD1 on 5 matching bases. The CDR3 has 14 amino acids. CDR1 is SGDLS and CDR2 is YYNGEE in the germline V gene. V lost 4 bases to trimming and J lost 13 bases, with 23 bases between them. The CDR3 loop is CASSRQGMDNPGFF. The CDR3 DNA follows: TGTGCCAGCAGCCGCCAGGGTATGGATAATCCAGGTTTCTTT.

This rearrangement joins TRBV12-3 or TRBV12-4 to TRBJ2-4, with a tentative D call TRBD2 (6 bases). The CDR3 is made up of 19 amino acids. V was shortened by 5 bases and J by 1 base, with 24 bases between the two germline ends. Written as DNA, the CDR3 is TGTGCCAGCAGTCCGCGCCCCCCGGGGACTTTTCGGGCCAAAAACATTCAGTACTTC. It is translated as CASSPRPPGTFRAKNIQYF.

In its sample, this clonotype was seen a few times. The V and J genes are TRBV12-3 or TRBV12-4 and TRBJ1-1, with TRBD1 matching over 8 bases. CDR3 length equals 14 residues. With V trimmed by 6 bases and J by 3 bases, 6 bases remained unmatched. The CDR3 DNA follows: TGTGCCAGCAGGGGGGACAGGAGGGACACTGAAGCTTTCTTT. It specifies CASRGDRRDTEAFF.